This record concerns one TCR beta chain sequence. The data stem from a study of cytomegalovirus exposure and HLA in healthy donors. The V and J ends lost 2 bases and 5 bases respectively, with 15 bases between them. CDR1 is KGHSH, CDR2 LQKENI, per germline. The CDR3 spans 15 residues. Primers for the PCR totalled 60 Vbeta and 13 Jbeta. The repertoire was sequenced with immunoSEQ multiplex PCR; TCRdb's copy has only in-frame clones and lacks some. The sample holds about 170,000 clones, approximately 79% seen once. The chain has TRBV18 and TRBJ2-5; D is possibly TRBD1 (5 bases). Input material: PBMCs. This TCR was recovered from a male donor in good health and CMV-seronegative. This CDR3 reads CASSPRTSSQETQYF. The CDR3 DNA is TGTGCCAGCTCACCAAGGACATCTTCCCAGGAGACCCAGTACTTC.